This is a list of T cell receptor beta chains from one sample in a study of blood T cell repertoires in COVID-19. TCRdb's copy holds only in-frame clones and misses some; the assay was immunoSEQ multiplex PCR. The sample lists over 350,000 clones, approximately 90% occurring once. The sequenced sample consisted of peripheral blood. The receptors shown here come from a woman in her twenties or thirties with acute or convalescent COVID-19. The conserved cysteine and the conserved F or W are not part of the CDR3 here. D genes are given only for firm matches.

CDR3aa | j_gene | v_gene | d_gene
ASSPPTGKVAF | TRBJ1-1 | TRBV18 | NA
ASSPEGLAGVYEQY | TRBJ2-7 | TRBV18 | TRBD2
ASSKGDSSQSPLH | TRBJ1-6 | TRBV21-1 | NA
ASSLDINYGYT | TRBJ1-2 | TRBV7-9 | NA
ASSQDPGQRFFGYT | TRBJ1-2 | TRBV4-1 | TRBD1
ASSQTGSSPLH | TRBJ1-6 | TRBV14 | TRBD1
SASYRGMNTEAF | TRBJ1-1 | TRBV20-1 | TRBD1
ASSAGGALNEQF | TRBJ2-1 | TRBV9 | NA
ASSPRGQGATQY | TRBJ2-3 | TRBV27 | TRBD1
ASSPNRADTQY | TRBJ2-3 | TRBV10-2 | NA
ASSSGGTGWRPQH | TRBJ1-5 | TRBV28 | NA
ASSEERGGETQY | TRBJ2-5 | TRBV2 | NA
ASSLKTDGTGTDTQY | TRBJ2-3 | TRBV5-6 | TRBD1
AISKQGVDQPQH | TRBJ1-5 | TRBV10-3 | TRBD1
ASSSAGGPTDTQY | TRBJ2-3 | TRBV7-3 | TRBD2
AWSVSAEQF | TRBJ2-1 | TRBV30 | NA
ASSPPHKGGYEQY | TRBJ2-7 | TRBV18 | NA
ASSLVQVWETQY | TRBJ2-5 | TRBV5-8 | NA
ASSQPGQGPNEQF | TRBJ2-1 | TRBV4-1 | TRBD1
ASSRIIGAREQY | TRBJ2-7 | TRBV27 | NA
ASSYSATTEQF | TRBJ2-1 | TRBV6-5 | NA
ASSDLQAYSNQPQH | TRBJ1-5 | TRBV6-1 | NA